This T cell receptor beta chain was recovered during a study of PD-L1 blockade in urothelial cancer. The V gene's germline CDR1 is LNHDA and CDR2 SQIVND (reference sequence). There are 15 residues in the CDR3. J was trimmed by 8 bases and V by 4 bases; bases with no gene match: 13. As to time point: peripheral blood 6 weeks after treatment start. Sequenced by immunoSEQ multiplex PCR; TCRdb stores in-frame clones only, minus some. The sample has around 38,000 clones, 80% to 90% seen once. This TCR was sampled from a man in his sixties with urothelial cancer. The chain is built from TRBV19 and TRBJ1-2; TRBD1 matches 7 bases. The starting material was PBMCs, obtained around atezolizumab (anti-PD-L1) treatment. CDR3 DNA: TGTGCCAGTAGTACCCTTAAAACAGGGGTACGGGGCTACACCTTC. It yields the protein CASSTLKTGVRGYTF.